This T cell receptor (beta chain) is drawn from a study of blood T cell repertoires in COVID-19. For the study at large: Sites across the United States, Italy and Spain contributed samples from acute and convalescent COVID-19. T cells, B-cell-depleted T cells, or PBMCs provided the cDNA or gDNA that served as material.

The length of the CDR3 is 14 residues. V was shortened by 7 bases and J by 2 bases, with 14 bases between the two germline ends. CDR1 is MDHEN, CDR2 SYDVKM, per germline. Under the authors' procedure: By means of reference gene primer amplification, nucleated cell counts were estimated. Clones were read by immunoSEQ multiplex PCR, and TCRdb kept only the in-frame ones, dropping some. V and J calls and clone size are as listed in that table; D and trimming were resolved from the DNA. This table has hundreds of thousands of clones, about 87% appearing once. This chain connects TRBV28 to TRBJ1-1, with D perhaps TRBD1 (5 bases). This TCR was recovered from a man between 65 and 80 years old with acute or convalescent COVID-19. The sequenced material came from peripheral blood. Written as DNA, the CDR3 is TGTGCCAGCACTAACGGGGGGTCCAACACTGAAGCTTTCTTT. Amino acid sequence: CASTNGGSNTEAFF.